Below are 26 T cell receptor beta chains sequenced from a single sample in a study of brain T cells in children with intractable seizures. Here immunoSEQ multiplex PCR was the method, and the copy in TCRdb shows in-frame clones only, minus some. The table shows 80,000 or so clones, with about 92% occurring only once. Sequences were derived from peripheral blood, sampled at surgery. The source of these receptors is a boy in the first two years of life with tuberous sclerosis and intractable seizures.

V usage is TRBV10-3 and J usage is TRBJ2-2; 7 bases map to TRBD2. Germline V gene data show CDR1 as ENHRY and CDR2 as SYGVKD. V dropped 0 bases and J dropped 0; count of bases not matched to a gene: 7. CDR3 length: 18 residues. CDR3 sequence reads: CAISESGGGGSNTGELFF. Written as DNA, the CDR3 is TGTGCCATCAGTGAGTCCGGTGGCGGGGGATCGAACACCGGGGAGCTGTTTTTT.

This clone has only one observation. The genes are TRBV23-1 and TRBJ1-5; D is unresolved. TRBV23-1 carries the ORF label, with uncertain function. V was clipped by 0 bases and J by 6 bases, with 21 bases between them. The CDR3 sequence is 18 residues long. This CDR3 reads CASSQSSRRLKLGQPQHF. The CDR3 DNA follows: TGCGCCAGCAGTCAATCGAGTCGCAGGCTCAAACTTGGTCAGCCCCAGCATTTT.

The chain couples TRBV5-1 to TRBJ1-2, with 7 bases lining up with TRBD1. Trimming took 5 bases from V and 8 from J; bases not matched to a gene: 6. The CDR3 is made up of 12 amino acids. Germline lookup yields CDR1 SGHRS and CDR2 YFSETQ. In DNA, the CDR3 is TGCGCCAGCAGTCCCAGGGGGGGAGGCTACACCTTC. This codes for CASSPRGGGYTF.

The table lists this clone with a count of one. The V and J genes are TRBV7-9 and TRBJ1-4; TRBD1 matches at 8 bases. Germline V gene lookup returns CDR1 SEHNR and CDR2 FQNEAQ (reference sequence). Trimming took 3 bases from V and 5 from J; bases not matched to a gene: 8. The CDR3 contains 16 residues. The CDR3 loop is CASSFRGTGGNEKLFF. In nucleotides, the CDR3 is TGTGCCAGCAGCTTTCGGGGGACAGGTGGGAATGAAAAACTGTTTTTT.

This chain joins TRBV20-1 and TRBJ2-5; D remains ambiguous. CDR1 DFQATT and CDR2 SNEGSKA come from the germline V gene (reference sequence). The germline V and J ends were trimmed by 7 bases and 5 bases, with 11 bases remaining between them. The CDR3 covers 11 residues. The CDR3 region has the DNA TGCAGTGGCCCTCGTATGGAGACCCAGTACTTC. Its translation: CSGPRMETQYF.

The chain uses TRBV5-1 and TRBJ2-7; D is uncertain. The V gene lost 4 bases and the J gene lost 4 bases, with 12 bases spanning the gap. CDR1 and CDR2 (germline): SGHRS, YFSETQ. CDR3 size: 13 residues. The CDR3 loop reads CASSPRTTYEQYF. For the CDR3, the DNA is TGCGCCAGCAGCCCCCGGACCACATACGAGCAGTACTTC.

The DNA for the CDR3 is TGTGCCAGCAGCTCCAAGTTGCGGGGGGCTAACTATGGCTACACCTTC. It specifies CASSSKLRGANYGYTF. The chain recombines TRBV7-3 with TRBJ1-2, with D perhaps matching TRBD1 (5 bases). The CDR3 runs 16 residues. Looked up from germline, CDR1 is SGHTA and CDR2 is FQGTGA. V was shortened by 4 bases and J by 0 bases, with 15 bases between the two germline ends.

The chain uses TRBV10-1 and TRBJ1-5; 11 bases agree with TRBD1. Trimming cost V 0 bases and J 7 bases; bases outside gene matches: 8. Germline CDR1 reads WNHNN; CDR2 reads SYGVQD (reference sequence). CDR3 length: 17 amino acids. The CDR3 DNA reads TGCGCCAGCAGTGAGTCCGTCGGACAGGGGGCGAACCAGCCCCAGCATTTT. This gives the protein CASSESVGQGANQPQHF.

V gene TRBV7-9 combines with J gene TRBJ1-3; no clear D. V was clipped by 2 bases and J by 4 bases, with 9 bases between them. Germline V lookup: CDR1 SEHNR, CDR2 FQNEAQ (reference sequence). The CDR3 contains 14 residues. The CDR3 region has the DNA TGTGCCAGCAGCTTACGCGGCGAGGGAAACACCATATATTTT. It encodes CASSLRGEGNTIYF.

This chain joins TRBV6-5 and TRBJ1-5, with TRBD1 identical over 8 bases. Losses at the gene ends were 4 bases for V and 4 bases for J; bases not matched to a gene: 6. Germline-derived CDR1 and CDR2 are MNHEY and SVGAGI. CDR3 length equals 15 residues. The CDR3 here is CASSSQGEMNQPQHF. DNA of the CDR3: TGTGCCAGCAGTTCACAGGGGGAGATGAATCAGCCCCAGCATTTT.

This sequence joins TRBV4-2 and TRBJ2-3, with TRBD2 identical over 8 bases. V shed 3 bases, J shed 4 bases, and the junction held 3 bases outside the gene matches. Per germline, CDR1 LGHNA and CDR2 YNFKEQ. CDR3 size: 14 residues. The CDR3 region is CASSQRLAPDTQYF. CDR3 nucleotide sequence: TGTGCCAGCAGCCAGCGACTAGCGCCAGATACGCAGTATTTT.

This chain connects TRBV6-1 to TRBJ2-2; 7 positions agree with TRBD1. CDR3 length: 16 amino acids. With 2 bases clipped from V and 5 bases from J, the junction kept 8 bases outside the gene matches. Germline CDR1 and CDR2: MNHNS and SASEGT. This CDR3 reads CASSEIQGLETGELFF. The DNA of the CDR3 is TGTGCCAGCAGTGAAATACAGGGGCTGGAGACCGGGGAGCTGTTTTTT.

The rearrangement links TRBV2 to TRBJ1-2, with D possibly matching TRBD1 (5 bases). Germline values: CDR1 SNHLY, CDR2 FYNNEI. This CDR3 comprises 14 residues. V dropped 6 bases and J dropped 5 bases, with 16 bases sitting between them. CDR3 in amino acids: CASRTEALGYGYTF. As DNA, the CDR3 is TGTGCCAGCAGGACAGAGGCCCTCGGGTATGGCTACACCTTC. Looking up the rest from reference TRBV2 and TRBJ1-2 gives the full variable domain: EPEVTQTPSHQVTQMGQEVILRCVPISNHLYFYWYRQILGQKVEFLVSFYNNEISEKSEIFDDQFSVERPDGSNFTLKIRSTKLEDSAMYFCASRTEALGYGYTFGSGTRLTVV.

The chain is built from TRBV7-9 and TRBJ2-2, with D maybe TRBD1 (5 bases). The CDR3 extends over 15 amino acids. V was cut by 3 bases and J by 6 bases, with 14 bases left in between. CDR1 is SEHNR, CDR2 FQNEAQ, per germline (reference sequence). The CDR3 DNA reads TGTGCCAGCAGCTTCTGGCAGGGTAATCCCGGGGAGCTGTTTTTT. As protein: CASSFWQGNPGELFF.

The count of this clone is one. V usage is TRBV4-1 and J usage is TRBJ2-3, with 9 bases identical to TRBD2. With 0 bases clipped from V and 5 bases from J, the junction kept 12 bases outside the gene matches. This CDR3 comprises 18 residues. Germline CDR1 reads MGHRA; CDR2 reads YSYEKL. The CDR3 DNA reads TGCGCCAGCAGCCAAGAGAGCCGAGATAGCGGGAGAGGAGATACGCAGTATTTT. Protein: CASSQESRDSGRGDTQYF.

This clone has only one observation. This chain connects TRBV28 to TRBJ2-7; D remains unclear. This CDR3 comprises 12 residues. Trimming pared 2 bases from V and 7 bases from J, leaving 9 bases between. The germline CDR1 and CDR2 sequences are MDHEN and SYDVKM. The CDR3 coding sequence is TGTGCCAGCAGTTTAACGCGTTATGAGCAGTACTTC. Translation: CASSLTRYEQYF.

This clone occurred once. This sequence joins TRBV7-2 and TRBJ1-2, with 7 bases aligning to TRBD1. Germline trimming cut 0 bases from V and 4 bases from J; bases unmatched to any gene: 11. Germline CDR1 reads SGHTA; CDR2 reads FQGNSA. CDR3 length: 17 residues. CDR3 nucleotides: TGTGCCAGCAGCTTAGCGCCGGGGACAGATTTAGGCTATGGCTACACCTTC. Protein: CASSLAPGTDLGYGYTF.

This chain uses TRBV30 with TRBJ1-5; D unclear. The V end was cut by 5 bases, the J end by 6 bases, with 8 bases between. The germline V gene encodes CDR1 GTSNPN and CDR2 SVGIG (reference sequence). The CDR3 runs 11 residues. The CDR3 nucleotides are TGTGCCTGGGGTGCGCTTCAGCCCCAGCATTTT. Protein: CAWGALQPQHF.

The chain has TRBV10-3 and TRBJ2-3; D is uncertain. The V and J ends lost 3 bases and 3 bases respectively, with 4 bases between them. CDR3 size: 12 residues. Germline CDR1 ENHRY, CDR2 SYGVKD. CDR3 in amino acids: CAISEDTDTQYF. The CDR3 bases are TGTGCCATCAGTGAAGATACAGATACGCAGTATTTT.

V is TRBV30 and J is TRBJ2-7; D is perhaps TRBD1 or TRBD2 (5 bases each). V dropped 4 bases and J dropped 3 bases, with 19 bases sitting between them. The germline V gene has CDR1 GTSNPN and CDR2 SVGIG (reference sequence). This CDR3 is 15 amino acids long. This chain's CDR3 is CAWNDPGTAIYEQYF. DNA for the CDR3: TGTGCCTGGAACGATCCCGGGACCGCTATCTACGAGCAGTACTTC.

The chain recombines TRBV10-3 with TRBJ2-3, with D maybe TRBD2 (6 bases). Germline V gene sequence: CDR1 ENHRY, CDR2 SYGVKD. The CDR3 consists of 15 residues. Trimming removed 7 bases at V and 1 base at J, with 15 bases between. CDR3 sequence (DNA): TGTGCCATCACGGGATCGACGGGGGGCACAGATACGCAGTATTTT. Its translation: CAITGSTGGTDTQYF.

The gene calls are TRBV14 and TRBJ2-7; TRBD1 aligns across 9 bases. The CDR3 totals 16 residues. The germline CDR1 and CDR2 sequences are SGHDN and FVKESK. V shed 3 bases and J 2 bases; nucleotides not matched to a gene: 8. The CDR3 region is CASSQEHRGRPYEQYF. The CDR3 coding sequence is TGTGCCAGCAGCCAGGAACACAGGGGGCGACCCTACGAGCAGTACTTC.

V gene TRBV11-2 combines with J gene TRBJ1-1; possible D gene TRBD1, 6 bases. The ends were cut back, 1 base at V and 3 bases at J, with 15 bases in the middle. Germline CDR1 and CDR2: SGHAT and FQNNGV. The CDR3 loop spans 16 amino acids. The CDR3 nucleotides read TGTGCCAGCAGCTTAGTCCTCGGACAGTTAGACACTGAAGCTTTCTTT. Translated: CASSLVLGQLDTEAFF.

The rearrangement links TRBV10-3 to TRBJ2-7; D perhaps matches TRBD2 (5 bases). Per germline, CDR1 ENHRY and CDR2 SYGVKD. The CDR3 extends over 14 amino acids. Deletions cut 10 bases from V and 5 bases from J, with 21 bases between. CDR3: CAKPWTGRAHEQYF. CDR3 coding DNA: TGTGCCAAGCCCTGGACTGGTCGGGCTCACGAGCAGTACTTC.

The rearrangement uses TRBV9 and TRBJ2-7; 9 bases fit TRBD2. J lost 4 bases, V lost 3 bases, and 8 bases had no gene match. The CDR3 is made up of 15 amino acids. Germline V gene data show CDR1 as SGDLS and CDR2 as YYNGEE. The CDR3 coding sequence is TGTGCCAGCAGCGCCTTAGCGGGAGCTCCATACGAGCAGTACTTC. It encodes CASSALAGAPYEQYF. Drawing the rest from reference TRBV9 and TRBJ2-7, the complete variable domain is DSGVTQTPKHLITATGQRVTLRCSPRSGDLSVYWYQQSLDQGLQFLIQYYNGEERAKGNILERFSAQQFPDLHSELNLSSLELGDSALYFCASSALAGAPYEQYFGPGTRLTVT.

J is TRBJ1-1 and V is TRBV25-1; D is uncertain. Trimming took off 6 bases at V and 0 bases at J, with 8 bases between the two ends. The germline V gene has CDR1 MGHDK and CDR2 SYGVNS. The CDR3 has 13 amino acids. DNA of the CDR3: TGTGCCAGCAGACTTTCCTTGAACACTGAAGCTTTCTTT. The encoded protein is CASRLSLNTEAFF.